The source of this TCR beta chain is a study of graft-versus-host responses after intestinal transplantation. The wider study: Every recipient underwent anti-thymocyte globulin induction, then tacrolimus and steroids for 3 to 4 years.

Whole-study findings and limits: Recipient marrow contained GvH clones, some of which appeared first in ileum or blood.

As for this clone: Antigen: not known.

The CDR3 is 14 amino acids. The trim removed 5 bases at V and 6 bases at J, leaving 6 bases unmatched. CDR1 is PRHDT and CDR2 is FYEKMQ in the germline V gene (reference sequence). Produced via immunoSEQ multiplex PCR; TCRdb's table is partial and in-frame only. The data contain about 59,000 clones, 94% of them singletons. This material consisted of unstimulated CD4+ T cells sorted from spleen or lymph node cells, taken before transplant. The chain is built from TRBV13 and TRBJ2-2, with 7 bases matching TRBD1. The source is a human donor who was the organ donor for an intestinal transplant. Written as DNA, the CDR3 is TGTGCCAGCAGCCCGCAGACAGGGTCCGGGGAGCTGTTTTTT. It is translated as CASSPQTGSGELFF.